A single sample gave rise to the 15 T cell receptor beta chains below, sequenced in a study of brain T cells in children with intractable seizures. The table came from immunoSEQ multiplex PCR; TCRdb's copy has only in-frame clones and leaves some out. This sample has 340,000 or so clones; more than 85% occur once, and the top ten carry around 5%. Time point in this sample: blood from clinic visit 5 months post-surgery; TSC patient then seizure free. Material: peripheral blood, obtained approximately 5 months after surgery. The origin of the receptors is a boy younger than two with tuberous sclerosis and intractable seizures.

Regarding this clone: This sample includes further DNA sequences coding for the same CDR3. This chain uses TRBV6-5 with TRBJ1-1; D not resolved. The CDR3 is made up of 13 amino acids. V shed 3 bases and J shed 1 base, with 6 bases lying between them. The germline V gene has CDR1 MNHEY and CDR2 SVGAGI. As DNA, the CDR3 is TGTGCCAGCAGTTATGGGGAGAACACTGAAGCTTTCTTT. Protein: CASSYGENTEAFF.

The V call is TRBV11-3, the J call TRBJ1-1; D is uncertain. CDR3 length equals 14 residues. Germline V lookup: CDR1 SGHNT, CDR2 YENEEA. The V end was cut by 2 bases, the J end by 8 bases, with 15 bases between. CDR3 coding DNA: TGTGCCAGCAGCTTACGAGACCCGAAGACCGAAGCTTTCTTT. Translated, it gives CASSLRDPKTEAFF.

This chain uses TRBV3-1 (or the pseudogene TRBV3-2) with TRBJ2-3; 12 positions match TRBD2. From germline, CDR1 is LGHDT and CDR2 YNNKEL (reference sequence). The length of the CDR3 is 14 residues. The trim removed 8 bases at V and 1 base at J, leaving 1 base unmatched. CDR3 bases: TGTGCCAGCGGACTAGCGGGACGCACAGATACGCAGTATTTT. It encodes CASGLAGRTDTQYF.

CDR3 protein: CATSREASDNEKLFF. The CDR3 DNA follows: TGTGCCACCAGCAGAGAAGCCAGCGATAATGAAAAACTGTTTTTT. The chain joins TRBV15 to TRBJ1-4; no definite D call. V was pared by 0 bases and J by 4 bases, with 9 bases between. In germline, CDR1 is LNHNV, CDR2 YYDKDF (reference sequence). The CDR3 is made up of 15 amino acids. The full variable domain, completed using reference TRBV15 and TRBJ1-4, is DAMVIQNPRYQVTQFGKPVTLSCSQTLNHNVMYWYQQKSSQAPKLLFHYYDKDFNNEADTPDNFQSRRPNTSFCFLDIRSPGLGDTAMYLCATSREASDNEKLFFGSGTQLSVL.

This chain connects TRBV9 to TRBJ2-1; D is ambiguous. Germline assignment: CDR1 SGDLS and CDR2 YYNGEE. The CDR3 runs to 15 residues. V lost 0 bases to trimming and J lost 2 bases, with 9 bases between them. The CDR3 DNA follows: TGTGCCAGCAGCGTAGTCGGTTTTCCCTACAATGAGCAGTTCTTC. As protein: CASSVVGFPYNEQFF.

This clone was observed once. The chain recombines TRBV30 with TRBJ1-5; 8 bases line up with TRBD1. The length of the CDR3 is 15 residues. The germline V gene has CDR1 GTSNPN and CDR2 SVGIG (reference sequence). V lost 8 bases and J lost 0; bases outside the gene matches: 9. The CDR3 DNA reads as TGTGCCGGGACGACAGGGGTCTATAGCAATCAGCCCCAGCATTTT. It translates to CAGTTGVYSNQPQHF.

The chain is built from TRBV6-5 and TRBJ2-7; D is perhaps TRBD1 or TRBD2 (7 bases each). Germline CDR1 is MNHEY and CDR2 is SVGAGI. V gave up 1 base and J gave up 0 bases, with 13 bases separating them. The CDR3 consists of 16 residues. In DNA form, the CDR3 reads TGTGCCAGCAGTTACTTTGGCAGGGGGGGCTCCTACGAGCAGTACTTC. This encodes CASSYFGRGGSYEQYF.

The chain has TRBV19 and TRBJ2-1, with 9 bases matching TRBD2. The CDR3 is 13 residues long. CDR1 and CDR2 from the germline V gene are LNHDA and SQIVND (reference sequence). The V gene end was trimmed by 4 bases and the J gene end by 9 bases; junction bases not matched to a gene: 4. The CDR3 DNA reads as TGTGCCAGTAGTACGGGACTAGCTCCTGAGCAGTTCTTC. As protein: CASSTGLAPEQFF.

The chain uses TRBV5-1 and TRBJ2-7; maybe TRBD2 (5 bases). The CDR3 runs to 14 residues. The V end lost 4 bases, the J end lost 1 base, and 12 bases lay between the germline ends. Per germline, CDR1 SGHRS and CDR2 YFSETQ. CDR3 bases: TGCGCCAGCAGCCCGGAGACTATTTCCTACGAGCAGTACTTC. Translation gives CASSPETISYEQYF.

This chain joins TRBV14 and TRBJ1-6; D call uncertain. CDR3 length: 13 residues. Germline V lookup: CDR1 SGHDN, CDR2 FVKESK. Trimming stripped 0 bases from V and 10 bases from J, with 7 bases between. CDR3 nucleotide sequence: TGTGCCAGCAGCCAAGATTTCGGGTCACCCCTCCACTTT. It specifies CASSQDFGSPLHF.

This clone showed up just once. The chain joins TRBV11-2 to TRBJ1-1; D is unclear. CDR1 SGHAT and CDR2 FQNNGV come from the germline V gene. V was trimmed by 5 bases and J by 5 bases, leaving 24 bases between them. This CDR3 has 17 residues. CDR3 protein: CASSLQLRSWGNTEAFF. CDR3 nucleotides: TGTGCCAGCAGCCTGCAACTTCGAAGTTGGGGAAATACTGAAGCTTTCTTT.

For the CDR3, the DNA is TGTGCCAGCAGCCTAAACGGTCTTTGGGGACAGACATACTCTGGGGCCAACGTCCTGACTTTC. Translating it yields CASSLNGLWGQTYSGANVLTF. The chain uses TRBV7-3 and TRBJ2-6; 7 nucleotides agree with TRBD1. V gave up 5 bases and J gave up 0 bases; unmatched junction bases: 19. The CDR3 runs to 21 residues. Germline CDR1 and CDR2: SGHTA and FQGTGA.

This rearrangement joins TRBV30 to TRBJ2-3; a possible D gene is TRBD1 (6 bases). This CDR3 region has 12 residues. Germline-derived CDR1 and CDR2 are GTSNPN and SVGIG (reference sequence). V was clipped by 5 bases and J by 4 bases, with 10 bases between them. The CDR3 sequence: CAWGTKADTQYF. CDR3 coding DNA: TGTGCCTGGGGGACAAAGGCAGATACGCAGTATTTT.

The chain carries TRBV28 and TRBJ2-7; D is unresolved. V was shortened by 8 bases and J by 2 bases, with 7 bases between the two germline ends. The CDR3 is 11 amino acids. Germline V gene data show CDR1 as MDHEN and CDR2 as SYDVKM. The CDR3 protein is CASRLAYEQYF. As DNA, the CDR3 is TGTGCCAGCCGACTCGCCTACGAGCAGTACTTC.

The rearrangement links TRBV6-5 to TRBJ1-1; 7 bases map to TRBD1. The trim removed 7 bases at V and 6 bases at J, leaving 5 bases unmatched. Germline lookup yields CDR1 MNHEY and CDR2 SVGAGI. The CDR3 length is 12 residues. Here the CDR3 reads CASKGAFAEAFF. Here the CDR3 DNA reads TGTGCCAGCAAGGGGGCCTTCGCTGAAGCTTTCTTT.